This TCR beta chain was obtained from a study of cytomegalovirus exposure and HLA in healthy donors. General study findings and limits: A later analysis linked a missense variant in DCLRE1C to the trimming of TCR beta V and J genes. Cytomegalovirus association was listed for 150 or so TCR beta chains.

V was cut by 3 bases and J by 2 bases, with 3 bases left in between. Germline lookup yields CDR1 SGHDN and CDR2 FVKESK. This CDR3 region has 12 residues. For this clone: The antigen remains undetermined.

PCR was performed using 60 Vbeta and 13 Jbeta primers. Here immunoSEQ multiplex PCR was the method, and the copy in TCRdb shows in-frame clones only, minus some. The data show about 140,000 clones, with about three quarters seen just once and 1.5% to 2% held by the top ten. Specimen: PBMCs. The genes are TRBV14 and TRBJ2-3; D gene uncertain. The sequence came from a middle-aged man in good health and CMV-seronegative. CDR3 protein: CASSHYTDTQYF. The CDR3 DNA reads as TGTGCCAGCAGCCACTACACAGATACGCAGTATTTT.